These 6 T cell receptor beta chains came from one sample sequenced in a study of Graves' ophthalmopathy and Graves' hyperthyroidism. The TCR beta CDR3 regions underwent amplification from RNA transcripts. RT-PCR with HTBI primers came first, then second-round multiplex PCR. TCRdb re-derived calls from the multiplex PCR reads in MiXCR, one entry per CDR3 protein. The sample includes over a million distinct CDR3 sequences, less than 45% seen only once; the top ten take around 10%. What was sequenced was peripheral blood or thyroid tissue (not recorded which). Receptors were obtained from an adult man with Graves' hyperthyroidism.

With regard to this clonotype: A much larger clone is a single base away; this may be a read error. The genes are TRBV20-1 and TRBJ2-5; D remains ambiguous. Trimming left V 0 bases short and J 4 bases short, with 9 bases between. The CDR3 consists of 13 residues. Germline assignment: CDR1 DFQATT and CDR2 SNEGSKA (reference sequence). CDR3 sequence reads: CSARDRAAETQYF. CDR3 coding DNA: TGCAGTGCTAGAGATCGGGCGGCAGAGACCCAGTACTTC.

There are many counts of this clonotype. The chain carries TRBV12-3 or TRBV12-4 and TRBJ2-7, with 8 bases matching TRBD2. The trim removed 5 bases at V and 3 bases at J, leaving 3 bases unmatched. The CDR3 contains 13 residues. This CDR3 reads CASSPGTSYEQYF. The CDR3 DNA is TGTGCCAGCAGTCCCGGGACTAGCTACGAGCAGTACTTC.

This clonotype was counted ten times or more. The V call is TRBV6-1, the J call TRBJ1-1, with 11 bases matching TRBD1. Per the germline V gene, CDR1 is MNHNS and CDR2 is SASEGT. The V segment lost 6 bases and the J segment 3 bases; nucleotides outside the gene matches: 12. The CDR3 length is 17 residues. The CDR3 here is CASRVGTGGNTDTEAFF. The CDR3 region has the DNA TGTGCCAGCAGAGTTGGGACAGGGGGTAATACGGACACTGAAGCTTTCTTT.

The chain joins TRBV15 to TRBJ2-5, with 7 bases fitting TRBD1. The CDR3 is 16 amino acids. V lost 1 base to trimming and J lost 1 base; unmatched junction nucleotides: 6. The germline CDR1 and CDR2 sequences are LNHNV and YYDKDF (reference sequence). The CDR3 coding sequence is TGTGCCACCAGCAGAGGGGACAGCGTAACCCAAGAGACCCAGTACTTC. It specifies CATSRGDSVTQETQYF.

This chain connects TRBV2 to TRBJ1-5, with D hard to call. Germline V gene data show CDR1 as SNHLY and CDR2 as FYNNEI. Trimming took 6 bases from V and 0 from J, leaving 15 bases between them. CDR3 length: 16 residues. The CDR3 coding sequence is TGTGCCAGCAGCCCCTTTGACATCTATAGCAATCAGCCCCAGCATTTT. Amino acid sequence: CASSPFDIYSNQPQHF. Looking up the rest from reference TRBV2 and TRBJ1-5 gives the full variable domain: EPEVTQTPSHQVTQMGQEVILRCVPISNHLYFYWYRQILGQKVEFLVSFYNNEISEKSEIFDDQFSVERPDGSNFTLKIRSTKLEDSAMYFCASSPFDIYSNQPQHFGDGTRLSIL.

This clonotype was seen many times. The genes are TRBV20-1 and TRBJ1-5; D is perhaps TRBD1 (5 bases). CDR3 length: 15 residues. Looked up from germline, CDR1 is DFQATT and CDR2 is SNEGSKA (reference sequence). V was cut by 5 bases and J by 3 bases, with 17 bases left in between. This CDR3 reads CSALSGSLPNQPQHF. CDR3 nucleotides: TGCAGTGCTCTATCAGGGTCCCTTCCCAATCAGCCCCAGCATTTT.